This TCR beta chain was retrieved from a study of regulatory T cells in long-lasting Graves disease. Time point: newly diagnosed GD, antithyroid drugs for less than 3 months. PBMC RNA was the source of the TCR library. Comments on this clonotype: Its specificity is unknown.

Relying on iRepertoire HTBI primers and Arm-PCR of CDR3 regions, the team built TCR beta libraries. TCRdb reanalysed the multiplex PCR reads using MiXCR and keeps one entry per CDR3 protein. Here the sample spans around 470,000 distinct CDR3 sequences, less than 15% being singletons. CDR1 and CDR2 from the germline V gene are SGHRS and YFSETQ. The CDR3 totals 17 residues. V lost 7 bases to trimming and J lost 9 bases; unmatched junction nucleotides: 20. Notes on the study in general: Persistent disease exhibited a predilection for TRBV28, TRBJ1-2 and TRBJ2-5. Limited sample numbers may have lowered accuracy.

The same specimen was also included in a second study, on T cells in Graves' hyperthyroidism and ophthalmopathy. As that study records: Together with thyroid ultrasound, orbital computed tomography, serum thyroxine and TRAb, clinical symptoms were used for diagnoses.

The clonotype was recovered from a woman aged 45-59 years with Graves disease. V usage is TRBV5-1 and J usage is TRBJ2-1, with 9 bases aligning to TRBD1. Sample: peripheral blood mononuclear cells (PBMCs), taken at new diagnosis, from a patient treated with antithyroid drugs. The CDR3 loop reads CASDLDRGSGGVGEQFF. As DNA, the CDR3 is TGCGCCAGCGACCTGGACAGGGGAAGCGGAGGCGTGGGTGAGCAGTTCTTC.